This TCR beta chain was documented in a study of blood T cell repertoires in COVID-19. Overall study context: Specimens from acute and convalescent COVID-19 originated in the United States, Italy and Spain. T cells, B-cell-depleted T cells, or PBMCs supplied cDNA or gDNA.

The V gene's germline CDR1 is MNHEY and CDR2 SVGAGI. V dropped 6 bases and J dropped 10; count of bases not matched to a gene: 10. The CDR3 is 13 residues long. As handled by the study authors: Estimation of nucleated cell counts relied on the amplification of reference gene primers. The protocol was immunoSEQ multiplex PCR, while the TCRdb copy is restricted to in-frame clones and leaves out a portion. The D gene and trimming were derived from the DNA, and the V and J assignments and clone size from that table. The repertoire holds 95,000 to 150,000 clones, with 75% to 90% as singletons. The sample comprised peripheral blood. This TCR was sampled from a man aged 65 to 79 with active or convalescent COVID-19. This chain uses TRBV6-5 with TRBJ1-1, with 8 bases identical to TRBD1. CDR3 in DNA: TGTGCCAGCAGGGAGGACAGGGCCGTGGGAGCTTTCTTT. Protein sequence: CASREDRAVGAFF.